Below are 19 T cell receptor beta chains sequenced from a single sample in a study of cytomegalovirus exposure and HLA in healthy donors. With 60 Vbeta and 13 Jbeta primers, the PCR was carried out. Profiled with immunoSEQ multiplex PCR; TCRdb holds only in-frame clones, not every one. The sample has hundreds of thousands of clones, 76% seen once. Specimen: PBMCs. The receptors come from a man between 18 and 29 years old in good health and CMV-seronegative.

V usage is TRBV6-5 and J usage is TRBJ2-1; tentative D call: TRBD1 (5 bases). Trimming took 0 bases from V and 8 from J, leaving 17 bases between them. Germline assignment: CDR1 MNHEY and CDR2 SVGAGI. The CDR3 loop spans 16 amino acids. The CDR3 DNA reads TGTGCCAGCAGTTACTCGAGGTTAACTTGGGGCGATGAGCAGTTCTTC. Translation gives CASSYSRLTWGDEQFF.

This chain uses TRBV7-2 with TRBJ2-1; 7 nucleotides line up with TRBD1. The CDR3 totals 14 residues. Looked up from germline, CDR1 is SGHTA and CDR2 is FQGNSA. V shed 6 bases and J 12 bases; nucleotides not matched to a gene: 14. The CDR3: CASSKAGGRLVQFF. Written as DNA, the CDR3 is TGTGCCAGCAGTAAGGCAGGGGGTCGCCTTGTGCAGTTCTTC.

The chain has TRBV7-3 and TRBJ1-5, with D maybe TRBD1 (6 bases). V was cut by 5 bases and J by 1 base, with 6 bases left in between. The CDR3 runs 13 residues. Germline CDR1 reads SGHTA; CDR2 reads FQGTGA. The CDR3 region has the DNA TGTGCCAGCAGCACAGGGAGCAATCAGCCCCAGCATTTT. This translates into CASSTGSNQPQHF.

This chain connects TRBV4-1 to TRBJ2-1, with 11 bases that match TRBD2. Trimming removed 3 bases from V and 2 bases from J; junction bases left unmatched: 3. The CDR3 totals 16 residues. CDR1 and CDR2 (germline): MGHRA, YSYEKL. CDR3 sequence: CASSHILAGAYNEQFF. CDR3 sequence (DNA): TGCGCCAGCAGCCACATACTAGCGGGAGCCTACAATGAGCAGTTCTTC.

The V and J genes are TRBV10-3 and TRBJ1-3; 8 bases match TRBD1. J lost 4 bases, V lost 7 bases, and 6 bases had no gene match. The germline CDR1 and CDR2 sequences are ENHRY and SYGVKD. This CDR3 comprises 14 residues. CDR3 in amino acids: CAITATGAGNTIYF. The DNA for the CDR3 is TGTGCCATCACCGCGACAGGGGCAGGAAACACCATATATTTT.

J is TRBJ1-1 and V is TRBV5-6, with a tentative D call TRBD1 (5 bases). The germline V gene encodes CDR1 SGHDT and CDR2 YYEEEE. Trimming pared 1 base from V and 3 bases from J, leaving 10 bases between. The CDR3 contains 14 residues. This CDR3 reads CASSLRGRYTEAFF. CDR3 DNA: TGTGCCAGCAGCTTGAGGGGCAGATACACTGAAGCTTTCTTT.

This chain uses TRBV5-8 with TRBJ2-1; D may be TRBD2 (6 bases). Germline values: CDR1 SGHTS, CDR2 YDEGEE. The V and J ends lost 1 base and 4 bases respectively, with 12 bases between them. The CDR3 consists of 15 residues. The CDR3 loop is CASSLMGRLYNEQFF. CDR3 coding DNA: TGTGCCAGCAGCTTGATGGGGAGGCTATACAATGAGCAGTTCTTC.

The V and J genes are TRBV28 and TRBJ1-1; the D gene is possibly TRBD1 (6 bases). The V end was cut by 4 bases, the J end by 6 bases, with 15 bases between. The length of the CDR3 is 14 residues. Germline V gene lookup returns CDR1 MDHEN and CDR2 SYDVKM. CDR3 coding DNA: TGTGCCAGCAGTTCCGGGGGGCTCTTAGCTGAAGCTTTCTTT. Encoded protein: CASSSGGLLAEAFF.

This clone was seen a few times. The chain employs TRBV7-2 and TRBJ1-1; TRBD1 matches at 9 bases. Germline V gene sequence: CDR1 SGHTA, CDR2 FQGNSA. V lost 4 bases, J lost 3 bases, and 9 bases stayed unmatched. The CDR3 runs 16 residues. The CDR3 loop reads CASSYLQGAGDTEAFF. The CDR3 region has the DNA TGTGCCAGCAGCTACCTACAGGGGGCGGGGGACACTGAAGCTTTCTTT.

This clone came up once. The genes are TRBV2 and TRBJ2-2, with TRBD2 matching 8 bases. The trim removed 8 bases at V and 7 bases at J, leaving 6 bases unmatched. CDR3 size: 13 residues. CDR1 is SNHLY and CDR2 is FYNNEI in the germline V gene. Here the CDR3 DNA reads TGTGCCAGCCGGCGGGAGGAGGTCGGGGAGCTGTTTTTT. Amino acid sequence: CASRREEVGELFF.

The chain employs TRBV12-5 and TRBJ2-3; 7 bases are shared with TRBD2. Germline V gives CDR1 LGHNT, CDR2 FRNRAP. CDR3 length: 16 amino acids. Trimming took 5 bases from V and 1 from J; bases not matched to a gene: 9. CDR3: CASGRGTSERTDTQYF. The CDR3 nucleotides read TGTGCTAGTGGTCGGGGCACTAGCGAACGCACAGATACGCAGTATTTT.

This chain uses TRBV18 with TRBJ2-5; tentative D call: TRBD1 (5 bases). This CDR3 contains 14 residues. V was shortened by 2 bases and J by 4 bases, with 11 bases between the two germline ends. Looked up from germline, CDR1 is KGHSH and CDR2 is LQKENI. CDR3 amino acids: CASSPRGDGETQYF. The CDR3 coding sequence is TGTGCCAGCTCACCAAGGGGTGATGGAGAGACCCAGTACTTC.

This chain connects TRBV29-1 to TRBJ1-1; 8 nucleotides line up with TRBD1. CDR3 length: 15 amino acids. Germline CDR1 is SQVTM and CDR2 is ANQGSEA. V lost 2 bases and J lost 0; bases outside the gene matches: 5. DNA of the CDR3: TGCAGCGTTGAACCGACAGGGGCACTGAACACTGAAGCTTTCTTT. Its protein is CSVEPTGALNTEAFF.

This rearrangement joins TRBV28 to TRBJ1-3; tentative D call: TRBD1 (5 bases). Germline V gene data show CDR1 as MDHEN and CDR2 as SYDVKM. V lost 1 base to trimming and J lost 10 bases, with 5 bases between them. There are 11 residues in the CDR3. The DNA for the CDR3 is TGTGCCAGCAGTTTATCAGGGACCATATATTTT. Translating it yields CASSLSGTIYF.

The V and J genes are TRBV19 and TRBJ2-7; possible D gene TRBD2, 5 bases. The CDR3 totals 13 residues. Germline loops: CDR1 LNHDA, CDR2 SQIVND (reference sequence). Trimming cost V 6 bases and J 3 bases, with 12 bases left between them. CDR3 nucleotides: TGTGCCAGTAGATCGGGGTCACTCTACGAGCAGTACTTC. Protein: CASRSGSLYEQYF. Supplemented by reference TRBV19 and TRBJ2-7, the full variable domain reads DGGITQSPKYLFRKEGQNVTLSCEQNLNHDAMYWYRQDPGQGLRLIYYSQIVNDFQKGDIAEGYSVSREKKESFPLTVTSAQKNPTAFYLCASRSGSLYEQYFGPGTRLTVT.

The rearrangement links TRBV29-1 to TRBJ1-4, with 10 bases aligning to TRBD1. Germline CDR1 reads SQVTM; CDR2 reads ANQGSEA. Trimming at V came to 5 bases and at J to 10 bases, leaving 7 bases not matched to a gene. The CDR3 has 13 residues. CDR3 in amino acids: CSVSGWTGGKLFF. CDR3 in DNA: TGCAGCGTTTCGGGCTGGACAGGGGGAAAACTGTTTTTT.

The rearrangement joins TRBV25-1 to TRBJ2-1, with 9 bases that match TRBD1. J gave up 9 bases and V 3 bases, and 9 bases lay outside the gene matches. This CDR3 region has 15 residues. The V gene's germline CDR1 is MGHDK and CDR2 SYGVNS. The CDR3 loop reads CASSDTRQGVSEQFF. The CDR3 bases are TGTGCCAGCAGTGATACCAGACAGGGGGTGAGTGAGCAGTTCTTC.

This clone appeared a single time. The V gene is TRBV6-5, the J gene TRBJ2-1, with D possibly being TRBD2 (6 bases). The CDR3 totals 13 residues. The germline V and J ends were trimmed by 2 bases and 15 bases, with 17 bases remaining between them. Germline V gene lookup returns CDR1 MNHEY and CDR2 SVGAGI. The CDR3 coding sequence is TGTGCCAGCAGTTACACCCTTGCGGGATCCCCGTTCTTC. Protein: CASSYTLAGSPFF.

The CDR3 loop reads CAGRQDNEQFF. The CDR3 nucleotides are TGTGCCGGCCGGCAGGACAATGAGCAGTTCTTC. The rearrangement links TRBV11-2 to TRBJ2-1; D unclear. This CDR3 contains 11 residues. V was cut by 11 bases and J by 5 bases, with 10 bases left in between. Germline values: CDR1 SGHAT, CDR2 FQNNGV.